Listed below are T cell receptor beta chains from one sample, sequenced in a study of T cell repertoires in aging, cancer and after chemotherapy. TCRdb ran MiXCR on the multiplex PCR reads and lists one entry per CDR3 protein. The table lists some 9,000 distinct CDR3 sequences, 35% to 50% of them singletons, with about 12% in the top ten. The specimen was blood. Source of these receptors: a human donor with a solid tumor. Each CDR3 is given with its conserved first and last residue. A D gene is named only where the DNA matches it firmly. Some rows have no size entry. The others give once, few or many, or a class for an expanded clone.

V gene	clone size	CDR3 length	D gene	J gene	CDR3 DNA	CDR3 protein
TRBV19	NA	13	TRBD1	TRBJ1-2	TGTGCCAGTCACAGGGGCGAGGTGGGTGGCTACACCTTC	CASHRGEVGGYTF
TRBV10-3	NA	16	TRBD2	TRBJ2-2	TGTGCCAGCAGGGGGCTAGCGGGAGGTAACACCGGGGAGCTGTTTTTT	CASRGLAGGNTGELFF
TRBV6-5	few	13	TRBD2	TRBJ2-7	TGTGCCAGCGGGAGGGCAGGCCACTACGAGCAGTACTTC	CASGRAGHYEQYF
TRBV5-1	NA	16	NA	TRBJ2-7	TGCGCCAGCAGCTTGGTGGGTACAGGGTATGGCGACGAGCAGTACTTC	CASSLVGTGYGDEQYF
TRBV6-5	few	16	TRBD1	TRBJ2-7	TGTGCCAGCAGTTACTACAGGGGCTACAGCTCCTACGAGCAGTACTTC	CASSYYRGYSSYEQYF
TRBV11-3	medium-sized	15	NA	TRBJ2-2	TGTGCCAGCAGCTTGACCGGGCAGGCGGTCGGGGAGCTGTTTTTT	CASSLTGQAVGELFF
TRBV19	once	14	NA	TRBJ1-1	TGTGCCAGTAGTACGACAGGATTTAACACTGAAGCTTTCTTT	CASSTTGFNTEAFF
TRBV12-3/TRBV12-4	NA	13	TRBD1	TRBJ2-7	TGTGCCAGCAGGGGGACAGGTGTCAACGAGCAGTACTTC	CASRGTGVNEQYF
TRBV6-4	NA	13	NA	TRBJ2-2	TGTGCCAGCAGTGACTCGGACACCGGGGAGCTGTTTTTT	CASSDSDTGELFF
TRBV11-3	few	15	TRBD1	TRBJ1-1	TGTGCCAGCAGCTCCAGGGGGCGGGAGAACACTGAAGCTTTCTTT	CASSSRGRENTEAFF
TRBV5-1	NA	16	TRBD1	TRBJ1-1	TGCGCCAGCAGCTTCTCCGGGACAGGGGTTTTAACTGAAGCTTTCTTT	CASSFSGTGVLTEAFF
TRBV11-2	NA	14	NA	TRBJ2-1	TGTGCCAGCAGCTTAGCGGAGGGGTTGGGTGAGCAGTTCTTC	CASSLAEGLGEQFF
TRBV6-4	NA	14	TRBD2	TRBJ2-1	TGTGCCAGCGCGGGGGAAACTTCCGGCAATGAGCAGTTCTTC	CASAGETSGNEQFF
TRBV6-2/TRBV6-3	NA	12	NA	TRBJ1-2	TGTGCCAGCAGTTACTTGGGAGAAGGCTACACCTTC	CASSYLGEGYTF
TRBV6-5	medium-sized	11	NA	TRBJ2-5	TGTGCCAGCAGTTTGGGTGAGACCCAGTACTTC	CASSLGETQYF
TRBV11-3	few	13	TRBD2	TRBJ2-7	TGTGCCAGCAGCTTAGATCTGGGCGGGAGGGCCTACTTC	CASSLDLGGRAYF
TRBV19	NA	18	TRBD2	TRBJ2-1	TGTGCCAGTACCCCGACTAGCGGGAGGTTGAGCTCCTACAATGAGCAGTTCTTC	CASTPTSGRLSSYNEQFF
TRBV30	NA	12	NA	TRBJ1-3	TGTGCCTGGAGACAGGGAGAAAACACCATATATTTT	CAWRQGENTIYF
TRBV5-4	NA	14	TRBD1	TRBJ2-2	TGTGCCAGCATCGACAGGGAGAACACCGGGGAGCTGTTTTTT	CASIDRENTGELFF
TRBV6-5	few	16	TRBD1	TRBJ1-1	TGTGCCAGCAGTGGACGATCGGGGACAGCGAACACTGAAGCTTTCTTT	CASSGRSGTANTEAFF
TRBV6-1	NA	16	TRBD1	TRBJ2-7	TGTGCCAGCAGTGACCGGGTGGACAGGGTAGCCGACGAGCAGTACTTC	CASSDRVDRVADEQYF
TRBV6-1	few	13	NA	TRBJ2-7	TGTGCCAGCAGTGTAAAAGGAGGGTACGAGCAGTACTTC	CASSVKGGYEQYF
TRBV11-3	medium-sized	14	NA	TRBJ2-2	TGTGCCAGCTCCGCTGGGCCCAGCACCGGGGAGCTGTTTTTT	CASSAGPSTGELFF
TRBV10-3	NA	15	NA	TRBJ1-1	TGTGCCAGCAGTTACTCACAGAGCCGTCCCGAAAAAGCTTTCTTT	CASSYSQSRPEKAFF
TRBV19	medium-sized	15	TRBD2	TRBJ2-2	TGTGCCAGTAGTATGGCAGGACTAGCGAGGGGGGAGCTGTTTTTT	CASSMAGLARGELFF
TRBV27	NA	14	NA	TRBJ2-5	TGTGCCAGCAGTTCGCCGGGACTCTCGGAGACCCAGTACTTC	CASSSPGLSETQYF
TRBV12-3/TRBV12-4	NA	15	NA	TRBJ2-2	TGTGCCAGCAGTTACGGGGACGCGAACACCGGGGAGCTGTTTTTT	CASSYGDANTGELFF
TRBV19	few	13	TRBD1	TRBJ2-1	TGTGCCAGTAGTATCGACAGGGGGAATGAGCAGTTCTTC	CASSIDRGNEQFF
TRBV29-1	medium-sized	12	NA	TRBJ2-5	TGCAGCGTTGACCGGGGTGCCGAGACCCAGTACTTC	CSVDRGAETQYF
TRBV30	NA	13	NA	TRBJ2-5	TGTGCCTGGAGTGCGATCACAGGAGAGACCCAGTACTTC	CAWSAITGETQYF
TRBV6-2/TRBV6-3	few	16	TRBD2	TRBJ2-3	TGTGCCAGCAGTTACGGACTAGCGGGAGAGTCAGATACGCAGTATTTT	CASSYGLAGESDTQYF
TRBV12-3/TRBV12-4	few	15	NA	TRBJ2-2	TGTGCCAGCACTACCGTGCCGGCCGGAACCGGGGAGCTGTTTTTT	CASTTVPAGTGELFF
TRBV19	NA	15	TRBD1	TRBJ1-2	TGTGCCAGTAGTATAGGGACAGGGCCGAACTATGGCTACACCTTC	CASSIGTGPNYGYTF
TRBV19	few	15	NA	TRBJ2-5	TGTGCCAGTAGTATAGGGGTAGGCCTCCGGGAGACCCAGTACTTC	CASSIGVGLRETQYF
TRBV19	few	14	TRBD1	TRBJ1-1	TGTGCCAGTAGTTTCGGACAGGGAGGCACTGAAGCTTTCTTT	CASSFGQGGTEAFF
TRBV7-2	NA	15	NA	TRBJ2-5	TGTGCCAGCAGCTTGGAATTAGCGGACCAAGAGACCCAGTACTTC	CASSLELADQETQYF
TRBV18	NA	14	TRBD1	TRBJ2-5	TGTGCCAGCTCACCATACGACAGGGAAGAGACCCAGTACTTC	CASSPYDREETQYF